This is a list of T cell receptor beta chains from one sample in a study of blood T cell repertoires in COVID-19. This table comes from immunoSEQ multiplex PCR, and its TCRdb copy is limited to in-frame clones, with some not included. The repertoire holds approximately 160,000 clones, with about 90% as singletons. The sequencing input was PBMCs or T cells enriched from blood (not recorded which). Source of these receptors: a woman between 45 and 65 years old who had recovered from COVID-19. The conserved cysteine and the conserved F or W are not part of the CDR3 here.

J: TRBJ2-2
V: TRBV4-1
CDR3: ASSQEWSGSPGELF

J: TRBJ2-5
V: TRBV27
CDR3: ASSLSRGPGTQY

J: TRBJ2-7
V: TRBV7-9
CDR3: ASSLTRGEPSYEQY

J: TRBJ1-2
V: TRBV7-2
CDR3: ASSLDGGKDYGYT

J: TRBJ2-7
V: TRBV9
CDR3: ASSVGVDSAKQY

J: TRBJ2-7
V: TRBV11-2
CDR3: ASSLVGGSYEQY

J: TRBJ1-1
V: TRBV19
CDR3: ASSSNAPNTEAF

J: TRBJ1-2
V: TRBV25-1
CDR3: ASANRVGYGYT

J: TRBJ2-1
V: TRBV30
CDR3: AWARGSYNEQF

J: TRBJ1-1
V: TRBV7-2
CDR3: ASSLVGDREAF

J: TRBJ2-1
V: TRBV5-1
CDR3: ASSAAGQSYNEQF

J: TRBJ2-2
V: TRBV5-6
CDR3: ASSLIGLAGDTGELF

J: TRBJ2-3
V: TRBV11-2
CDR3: ASSLGMRDTQY

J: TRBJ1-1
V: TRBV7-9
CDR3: ASSPTKAGQGAGGAF

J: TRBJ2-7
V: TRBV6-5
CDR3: ASRSGTSNEQY

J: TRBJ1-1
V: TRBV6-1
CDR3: ASSEYLQGANTEAF

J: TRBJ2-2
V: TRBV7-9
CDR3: ASSIAGLAGELF

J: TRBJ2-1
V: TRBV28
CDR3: ASSPQRGNEQF

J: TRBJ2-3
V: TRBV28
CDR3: ASSLAGASDTQY

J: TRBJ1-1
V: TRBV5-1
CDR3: ASSLTGMNTEAF

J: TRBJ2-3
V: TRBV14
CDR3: ASSQEKRGDTQY

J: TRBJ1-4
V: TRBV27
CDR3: ASRRPGATNEKLF

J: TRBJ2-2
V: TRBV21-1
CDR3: ASSNFADRGNANTGELF

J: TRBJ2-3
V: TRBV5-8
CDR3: ASSLRRGRTDTQY

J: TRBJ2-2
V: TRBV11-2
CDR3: ASSFTGGANTGELF

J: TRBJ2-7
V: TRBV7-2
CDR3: ASALGTGQFYEQY

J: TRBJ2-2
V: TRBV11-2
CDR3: ASSLTGNTGELF

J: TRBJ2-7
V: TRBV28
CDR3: ASSNSRGGVYEQY

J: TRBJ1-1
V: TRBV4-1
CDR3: ASSQSLLRGTTEAF

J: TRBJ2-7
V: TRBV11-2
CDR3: ASRPLSRRANEQY

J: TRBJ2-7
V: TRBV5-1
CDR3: ASRTGFTEQY

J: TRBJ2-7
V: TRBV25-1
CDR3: ASSVSGPLGSYEQY

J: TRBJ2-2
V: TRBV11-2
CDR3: ASSFVKRLANTGELF

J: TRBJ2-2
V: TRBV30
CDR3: AWRLAGGNTGELF

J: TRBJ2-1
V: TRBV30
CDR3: AWSVASGRYNEQF

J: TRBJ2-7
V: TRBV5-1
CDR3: ASSLGLAGSSYEQY

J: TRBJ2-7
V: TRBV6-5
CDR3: ASSPGKLYEQY

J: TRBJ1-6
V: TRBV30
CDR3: AWSVTGGNSPLH

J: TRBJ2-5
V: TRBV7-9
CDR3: ASSSGDRGYETQY

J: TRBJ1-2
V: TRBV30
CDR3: AWSPNPGTNYGYT

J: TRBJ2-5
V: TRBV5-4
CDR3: ASSFIMGGETQY

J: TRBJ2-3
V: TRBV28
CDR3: ASSLSLAGFTDTQY

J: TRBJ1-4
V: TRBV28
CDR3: ASGQGNEKLF

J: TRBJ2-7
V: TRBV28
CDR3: ASGGRELPRDEQY

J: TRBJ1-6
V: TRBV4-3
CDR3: ASSRTVHNSPLH

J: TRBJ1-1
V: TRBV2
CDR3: ASSVAGPTNTEAF

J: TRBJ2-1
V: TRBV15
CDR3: ATRISGRWDNEQF

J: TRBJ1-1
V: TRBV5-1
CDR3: ASSLWTANTEAF

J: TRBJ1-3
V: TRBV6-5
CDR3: ASMARVRNTIY

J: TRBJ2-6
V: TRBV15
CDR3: ATSGQAGANVLT

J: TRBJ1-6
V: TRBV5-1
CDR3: ASSLDSRSSYNSPLH

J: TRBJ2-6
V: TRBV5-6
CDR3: ASSFRVISGANVLT

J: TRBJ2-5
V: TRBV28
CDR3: ASLLKIGGGDETQY

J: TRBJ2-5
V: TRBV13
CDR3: ASSPRGSRQETQY

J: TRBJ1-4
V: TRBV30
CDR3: AWSAQMGAGANEKLF

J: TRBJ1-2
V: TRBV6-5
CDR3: ASSTRGGPYGYT

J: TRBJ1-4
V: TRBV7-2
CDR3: ASSSPRGGDEKLF

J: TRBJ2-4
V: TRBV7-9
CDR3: ASSVWPRTGKAKNIQY

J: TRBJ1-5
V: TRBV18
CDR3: ASSLDRGPNQPQH

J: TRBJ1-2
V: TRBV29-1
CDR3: SVGEEHGYT